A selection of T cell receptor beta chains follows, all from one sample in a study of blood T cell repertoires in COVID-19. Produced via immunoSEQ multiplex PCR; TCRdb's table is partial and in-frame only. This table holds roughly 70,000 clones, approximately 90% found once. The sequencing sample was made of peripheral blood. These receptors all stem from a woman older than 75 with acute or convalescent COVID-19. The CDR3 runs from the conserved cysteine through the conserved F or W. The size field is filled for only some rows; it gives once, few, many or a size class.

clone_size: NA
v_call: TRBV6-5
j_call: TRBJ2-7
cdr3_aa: CASSRTGGAYEQYF

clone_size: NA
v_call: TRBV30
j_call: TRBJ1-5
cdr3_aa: CAWSATSGQPQHF

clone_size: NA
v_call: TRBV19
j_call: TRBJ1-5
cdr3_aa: CASSYNQGTQPQHF

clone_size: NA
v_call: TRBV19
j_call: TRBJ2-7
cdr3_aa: CASKRTSGTSVSYEQYF

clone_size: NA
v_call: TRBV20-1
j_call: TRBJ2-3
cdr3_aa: CSAEVPDTQYF

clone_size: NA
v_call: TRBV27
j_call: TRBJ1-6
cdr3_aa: CASTSLMGQGARYNSPLHF

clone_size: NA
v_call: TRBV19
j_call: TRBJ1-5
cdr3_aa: CASSIRAPSNQPQHF

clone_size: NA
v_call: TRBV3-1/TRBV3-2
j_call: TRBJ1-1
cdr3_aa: CASSQTRTAEAFF

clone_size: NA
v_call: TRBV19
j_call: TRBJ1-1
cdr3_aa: CASSQQGNTEAFF

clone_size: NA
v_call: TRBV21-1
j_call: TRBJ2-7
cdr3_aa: CASSNPRDGSSYEQYF

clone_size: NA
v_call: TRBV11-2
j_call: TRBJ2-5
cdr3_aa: CASSFDRGYQETQYF

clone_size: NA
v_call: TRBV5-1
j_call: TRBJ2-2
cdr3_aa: CASTPDRVATGELFF

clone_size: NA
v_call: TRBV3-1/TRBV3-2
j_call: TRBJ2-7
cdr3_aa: CASSPNNQGSYEQYF

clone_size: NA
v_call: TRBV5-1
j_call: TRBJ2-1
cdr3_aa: CASSFYLAGGYNEQFF

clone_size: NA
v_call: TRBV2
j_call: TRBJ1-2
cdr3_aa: CASSEVGGTYGYTF

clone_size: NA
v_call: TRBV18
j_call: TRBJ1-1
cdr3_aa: CASSPLSDLNTEAFF

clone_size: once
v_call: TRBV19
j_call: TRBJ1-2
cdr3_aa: CASRLFRGLGGYTF

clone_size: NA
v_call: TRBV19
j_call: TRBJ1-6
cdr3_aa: CASSAQGRGNSPLHF

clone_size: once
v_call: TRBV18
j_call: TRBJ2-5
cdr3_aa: CASSRGLAGDKETQYF

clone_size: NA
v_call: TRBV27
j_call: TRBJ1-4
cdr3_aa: CASSFGRGGEKLFF

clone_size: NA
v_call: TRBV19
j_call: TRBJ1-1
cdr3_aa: CASSIVRRVNTEAFF

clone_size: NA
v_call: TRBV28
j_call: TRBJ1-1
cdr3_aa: CASSLSSRDRGRNTEAFF

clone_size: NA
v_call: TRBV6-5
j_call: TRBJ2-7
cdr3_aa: CAGAQGAGREQYF

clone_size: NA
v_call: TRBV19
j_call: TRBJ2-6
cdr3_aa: CASSVNGANVLTF

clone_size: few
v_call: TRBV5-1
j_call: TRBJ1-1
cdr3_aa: CASSLAGDLNTEAFF

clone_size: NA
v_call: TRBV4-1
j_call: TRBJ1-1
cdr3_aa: CASSQPRRATEAFF

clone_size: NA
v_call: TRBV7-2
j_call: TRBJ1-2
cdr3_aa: CASSLGSGSYGYTF

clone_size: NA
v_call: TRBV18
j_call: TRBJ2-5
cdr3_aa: CASSPGTGDRETQYF

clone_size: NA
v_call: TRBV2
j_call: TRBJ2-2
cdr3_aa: CASVVGLGQGNTGELFF

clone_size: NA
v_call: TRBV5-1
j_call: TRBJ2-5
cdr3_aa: CASSLEQETQYF

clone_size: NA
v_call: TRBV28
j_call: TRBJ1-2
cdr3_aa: CASRTAGRFYGYTF

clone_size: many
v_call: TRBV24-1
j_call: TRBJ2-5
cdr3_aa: CATSDDTGTSGKETQYF

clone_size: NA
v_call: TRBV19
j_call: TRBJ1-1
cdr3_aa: CASRIRGTTEAFF

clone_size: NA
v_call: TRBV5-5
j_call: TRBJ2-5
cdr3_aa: CASSSGTSGQTKETQYF

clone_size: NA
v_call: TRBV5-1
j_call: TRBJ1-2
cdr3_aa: CASRAGAGGAYGYTF

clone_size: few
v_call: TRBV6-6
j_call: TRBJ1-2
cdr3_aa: CAVARERDGYTF

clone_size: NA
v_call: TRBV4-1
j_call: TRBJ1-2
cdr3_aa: CASSRAGTEKFYGYTF

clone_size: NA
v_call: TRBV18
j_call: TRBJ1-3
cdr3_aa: CASSPISRGPKGNTIYF

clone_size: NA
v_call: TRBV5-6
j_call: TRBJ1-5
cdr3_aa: CASSSRGRDNQPQHF

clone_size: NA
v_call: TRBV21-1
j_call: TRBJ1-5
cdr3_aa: CASSKTVGAENQPQHF

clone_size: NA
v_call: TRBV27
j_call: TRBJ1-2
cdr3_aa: CASSITGNSHYGYTF

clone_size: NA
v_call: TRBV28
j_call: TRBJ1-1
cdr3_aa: CASRPLGRKNTEAFF

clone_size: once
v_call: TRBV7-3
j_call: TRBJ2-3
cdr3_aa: CASSFGGGSTDTQYF

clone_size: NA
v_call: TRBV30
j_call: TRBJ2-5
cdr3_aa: CAWSVGTGKTQYF

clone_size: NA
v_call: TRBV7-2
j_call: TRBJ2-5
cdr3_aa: CASSRRGGLETQYF

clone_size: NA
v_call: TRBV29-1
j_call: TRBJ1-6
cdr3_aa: CSVGTGVDSPLHF

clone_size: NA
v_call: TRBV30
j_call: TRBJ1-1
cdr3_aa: CAWKPPGGMNTEAFF

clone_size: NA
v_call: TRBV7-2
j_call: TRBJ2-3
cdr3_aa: CASSWGFSGKLNTQYF

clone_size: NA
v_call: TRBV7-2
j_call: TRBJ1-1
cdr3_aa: CASSYQGRTEAFF

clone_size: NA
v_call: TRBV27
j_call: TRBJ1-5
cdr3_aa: CASSSIGAAEEPQHF

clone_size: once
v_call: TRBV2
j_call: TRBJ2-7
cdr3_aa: CASSEQTGPYEQYF

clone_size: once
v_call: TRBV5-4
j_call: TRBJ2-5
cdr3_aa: CASRPSSGETQYF

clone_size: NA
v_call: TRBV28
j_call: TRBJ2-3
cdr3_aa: CASSRRQGRGPDTQYF

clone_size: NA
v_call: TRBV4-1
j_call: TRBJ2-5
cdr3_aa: CASSQDLAGVQETQYF

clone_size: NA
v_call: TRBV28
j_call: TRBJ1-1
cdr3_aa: CASRRGQYNTEAFF

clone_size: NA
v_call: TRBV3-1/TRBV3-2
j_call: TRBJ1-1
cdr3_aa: CASSQVSGYTNTEAFF

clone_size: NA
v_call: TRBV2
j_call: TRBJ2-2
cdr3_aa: CASRAGLAGEAGELFF

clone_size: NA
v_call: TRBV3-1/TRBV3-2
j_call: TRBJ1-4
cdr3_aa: CASSKGHQNEKLFF